The present T cell receptor (beta chain) was sequenced within a study of Ad26.COV2.S vaccination and SARS-CoV-2 variants. Study overall: The vaccine Ad26.COV2.S was put into the muscle once, or twice with 56 days between.

In its sample, this clone was seen once. The treatment here: 19 received Ad26.COV2.S at low or high dose, single or two shots; 5 received placebo; per-sample allocation not given. It was on day 63 after the first vaccine or placebo injection that samples were taken. The CDR3 is 13 residues long. V was pared by 4 bases and J by 2 bases, with 8 bases between. Germline lookup yields CDR1 WSHSY and CDR2 SAAADI. Sequenced by immunoSEQ multiplex PCR; TCRdb stores in-frame clones only, minus some. The data contain hundreds of thousands of clones, around 90% of them singletons. The material was peripheral blood, obtained in a trial of Ad26.COV2.S vaccine versus placebo. This chain connects TRBV10-2 to TRBJ1-2; D is unresolved. The receptor was isolated from a person between 18 and 65 years old who received the Ad26.COV2.S COVID-19 vaccine or a placebo. The CDR3 DNA reads TGCGCCAGCAGTGGTATCCAAAACTATGGCTACACCTTC. This gives the protein CASSGIQNYGYTF.